This is a list of T cell receptor beta chains from one sample in a study of cytomegalovirus exposure and HLA in healthy donors. TCRdb's table, derived via immunoSEQ multiplex PCR, lists solely in-frame clones and lacks some. The sample holds 43,000 or so clones, 92% seen once. The sequenced material came from PBMCs. The receptors were gathered from a man aged 18 to 35 in good health and CMV-seronegative. The CDR3 runs from the conserved cysteine through the conserved F or W. A D gene is named only where the DNA matches it firmly. Size is omitted from some rows. Given values are once, few, many or a class for expanded clones.

clone_size j_call d_call v_call cdr3_aa cdr3_nt
. TRBJ1-2 TRBD1 TRBV10-3 CATTGDSNYGYTF TGTGCCACCACAGGGGATTCTAACTATGGCTACACCTTC
. TRBJ2-7 TRBD1 TRBV28 CASSPTTGPEQYF TGTGCCAGCAGTCCTACGACAGGGCCCGAGCAGTACTTC
once TRBJ1-5 . TRBV28 CASSLQDNQPQHF TGTGCCAGCAGTTTACAGGACAATCAGCCCCAGCATTTT
. TRBJ2-3 TRBD2 TRBV11-2 CASSLGGGAATDTQYF TGTGCCAGCAGCTTAGGCGGGGGGGCAGCCACAGATACGCAGTATTTT
. TRBJ1-4 . TRBV5-4 CASRMFGTSNEKLFF TGTGCCAGCAGGATGTTCGGGACAAGTAATGAAAAACTGTTTTTT
. TRBJ2-1 TRBD2 TRBV4-1 CASSRGSGTSGSANEQFF TGCGCCAGCAGCCGAGGGTCCGGGACTAGCGGGAGTGCCAATGAGCAGTTCTTC
. TRBJ1-3 TRBD1 TRBV18 CASSLSGRQGASGNTIYF TGTGCCAGCTCACTTTCGGGTAGACAGGGGGCGTCCGGAAACACCATATATTTT
. TRBJ1-1 . TRBV7-3 CASSLDSPNTEAFF TGTGCCAGCAGCTTGGACTCCCCAAACACTGAAGCTTTCTTT
. TRBJ1-5 . TRBV6-1 CASSEVLGGLGLFLRSAAQHF TGTGCCAGCAGTGAAGTTCTCGGCGGACTCGGTTTGTTTTTGAGATCAGCGGCCCAGCATTTT
once TRBJ2-5 . TRBV6-5 CASRRSGGPQETQYF TGTGCCAGCAGACGATCGGGGGGCCCTCAGGAGACCCAGTACTTC
. TRBJ1-1 TRBD1 TRBV4-3 CASSRGQGDTEAFF TGCGCCAGCAGCCGTGGACAGGGTGACACTGAAGCTTTCTTT
. TRBJ2-2 . TRBV29-1 CSVEGRKGELFF TGCAGCGTTGAAGGGCGGAAGGGGGAGCTGTTTTTT
. TRBJ2-6 TRBD1 TRBV5-1 CASSMTGTGSSGANVLTF TGCGCCAGCAGCATGACCGGGACAGGAAGTTCTGGGGCCAACGTCCTGACTTTC
. TRBJ2-3 . TRBV5-4 CASSLGGFAGKSDTQYF TGTGCCAGCAGCTTGGGGGGCTTTGCGGGAAAATCAGATACGCAGTATTTT
few TRBJ2-3 TRBD2 TRBV11-2 CASSLAASGGSTDTQYF TGTGCCAGCAGCTTAGCTGCTAGCGGGGGTAGCACAGATACGCAGTATTTT
. TRBJ1-1 . TRBV4-1 CASSQVRGSDTEAFF TGCGCCAGCAGCCAAGTTAGGGGAAGTGACACTGAAGCTTTCTTT
. TRBJ2-3 . TRBV7-3 CASSSTIEDTQYF TGTGCCAGCAGCTCCACCATAGAAGATACGCAGTATTTT
. TRBJ1-2 TRBD1 TRBV2 CASSEARIWDRGNYGYTF TGTGCCAGCAGTGAAGCAAGAATCTGGGACAGGGGGAACTATGGCTACACCTTC
. TRBJ2-7 TRBD2 TRBV5-1 CASSRLRLAGEDEQYF TGCGCCAGCAGCCGGCTGAGACTAGCGGGAGAGGACGAGCAGTACTTC
once TRBJ1-1 . TRBV19 CASSIGGEAFF TGTGCCAGTAGTATAGGCGGTGAAGCTTTCTTT
once TRBJ2-5 . TRBV28 CASSFTGSLEETQYF TGTGCCAGCAGTTTTACAGGGTCCTTAGAAGAGACCCAGTACTTC
. TRBJ2-2 TRBD1 TRBV29-1 CSARAGGRTGELFF TGCAGCGCCCGAGCAGGGGGCCGCACCGGGGAGCTGTTTTTT
. TRBJ2-1 TRBD2 TRBV7-6 CASSLGGSGGKRYNEQFF TGTGCCAGCAGCTTAGGAGGTAGCGGGGGAAAAAGATACAATGAGCAGTTCTTC
. TRBJ2-1 TRBD2 TRBV2 CASSGGTSRDNEQFF TGTGCCAGCAGCGGCGGGACTAGCAGAGACAATGAGCAGTTCTTC
. TRBJ2-7 . TRBV11-1 CASSLTRSGEQYF TGTGCCAGCAGCTTAACGCGGAGCGGCGAGCAGTACTTC
. TRBJ1-4 TRBD1 TRBV4-1 CASSPTGATNEKLFF TGCGCCAGCAGCCCCACAGGGGCAACTAATGAAAAACTGTTTTTT
once TRBJ2-1 . TRBV5-8 CASSNRDFYNEQFF TGTGCCAGCAGCAACCGGGACTTCTACAATGAGCAGTTCTTC
few TRBJ1-4 TRBD1 TRBV29-1 CSVGWTGRTNEKLFF TGCAGCGTCGGGTGGACAGGGAGGACTAATGAAAAACTGTTTTTT
. TRBJ1-1 . TRBV25-1 CASSAQGTEAFF TGTGCCAGCAGTGCCCAGGGGACTGAAGCTTTCTTT
. TRBJ1-3 TRBD1 TRBV28 CASSPLGQGLGNTIYF TGTGCCAGCAGTCCCCTGGGACAGGGACTTGGAAACACCATATATTTT
. TRBJ1-2 . TRBV6-5 CASMGLVGNMDGYTF TGTGCCAGCATGGGACTGGTAGGGAATATGGATGGCTACACCTTC
. TRBJ1-2 TRBD1 TRBV7-2 CASSPDRGTYGYTF TGTGCCAGCAGCCCCGACAGGGGTACCTATGGCTACACCTTC
. TRBJ2-3 . TRBV5-1 CASSLIGESSTDTQYF TGCGCCAGCAGCTTGATAGGGGAATCGAGCACAGATACGCAGTATTTT
. TRBJ2-1 TRBD2 TRBV28 CASSLPGLGTNEQFF TGTGCCAGCAGTCTCCCGGGACTAGGCACCAATGAGCAGTTCTTC
. TRBJ2-1 TRBD2 TRBV5-4 CASSLRLAGNEQFF TGTGCCAGCAGCTTGAGGCTAGCGGGCAATGAGCAGTTCTTC
. TRBJ2-1 TRBD2 TRBV11-2 CASSSHGGSSYNEQFF TGTGCCAGCAGCTCCCACGGGGGGTCCTCCTACAATGAGCAGTTCTTC
. TRBJ2-2 . TRBV27 CASRLQPYTGELFF TGTGCCAGCAGACTTCAACCCTACACCGGGGAGCTGTTTTTT